This T cell receptor (beta chain) was recorded in a study of T cells in Graves' hyperthyroidism and ophthalmopathy. General observations from the study: Most thyroid clonotypes expanded above 0.001 were also detected in blood.

In making diagnoses, clinical symptoms, serum thyroxine and TRAb, thyroid ultrasound and orbital computed tomography were all used. Note on this clonotype: The antigen remains undetermined.

Amplification yielded TCR beta CDR3 regions, with RNA transcripts as the source. First-round RT-PCR with HTBI primers amplified the TCR CDR3 region. TCRdb independently ran MiXCR on the multiplex PCR reads; one entry per CDR3 protein. Among about 480,000 distinct CDR3 sequences listed, 22% were seen once. CDR1 and CDR2 (germline): LGHDT, YNNKEL (reference sequence). The CDR3 sequence is 15 residues long. V was cut by 4 bases and J by 4 bases, with 16 bases left in between. The chain is built from TRBV3-1 and TRBJ1-2, with D possibly being TRBD1 (5 bases). The origin of this receptor is a woman in her seventies with Graves' ophthalmopathy. The sample was blood. The CDR3 sequence is CASSRARVSPYGYTF. The CDR3 nucleotides read TGTGCCAGCAGCCGAGCCAGGGTCTCCCCCTATGGCTACACCTTC.